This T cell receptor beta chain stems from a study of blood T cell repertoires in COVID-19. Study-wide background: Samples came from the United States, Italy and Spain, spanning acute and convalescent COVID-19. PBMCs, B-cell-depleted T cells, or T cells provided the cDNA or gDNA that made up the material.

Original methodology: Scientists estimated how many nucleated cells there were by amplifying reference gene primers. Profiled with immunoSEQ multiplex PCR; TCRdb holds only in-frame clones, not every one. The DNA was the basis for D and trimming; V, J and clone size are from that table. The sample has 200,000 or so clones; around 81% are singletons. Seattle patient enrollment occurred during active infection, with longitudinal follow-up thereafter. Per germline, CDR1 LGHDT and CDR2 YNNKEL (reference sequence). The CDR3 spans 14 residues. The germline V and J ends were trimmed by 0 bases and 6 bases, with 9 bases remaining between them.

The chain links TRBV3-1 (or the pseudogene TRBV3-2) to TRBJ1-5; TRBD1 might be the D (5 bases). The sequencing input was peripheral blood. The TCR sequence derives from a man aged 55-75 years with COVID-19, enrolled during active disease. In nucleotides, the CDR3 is TGTGCCAGCAGCCAAGATACAGGTCGTCAGCCCCAGCATTTT. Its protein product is CASSQDTGRQPQHF.